Detailed here is one T cell receptor (beta chain). The antigen is unknown. The entry originates in a study of cytomegalovirus exposure and HLA in healthy donors. Study-wide points: The classifier reportedly diagnosed cytomegalovirus status with high sensitivity and specificity. Rare sequences made up most TCRs, while some public TCRs were found in many donors.

The CDR3 covers 14 residues. Trimming pared 1 base from V and 3 bases from J, leaving 8 bases between. Germline V gene data show CDR1 as SGHTA and CDR2 as FQGTGA. Sequencing was performed with immunoSEQ multiplex PCR; in TCRdb, only in-frame clones are kept and a portion is missing. Altogether about 44,000 clones are present, over 85% being singletons, with the ten largest covering 2.1%. The chain couples TRBV7-3 to TRBJ2-3; tentatively, D is TRBD2 (5 bases). The sequenced material came from PBMCs. This clonotype was sampled from a woman aged 18-35 years in good health and CMV-seronegative. CDR3 nucleotides: TGTGCCAGCAGCTTAAGTCTAGCTACAGATACGCAGTATTTT. Translating it yields CASSLSLATDTQYF.